This T cell receptor (beta chain) was identified during a study of T cells after posttransplantation cyclophosphamide. Sampled 1 year posttransplant, controls received myeloablative marrow transplants, methotrexate and a calcineurin inhibitor. On this clone itself: Its specificity is not known.

Generated by immunoSEQ multiplex PCR, the TCRdb table keeps only in-frame clones and is missing some. The table has about 15,000 clones, roughly 83% seen once; the top ten hold less than 5.5%. Whole-study results and caveats: Donor-recipient repertoire similarity was low at 1-2 months, rising over year one. After PTCy, TRB diversity resembled that of CNI/methotrexate controls. Skin or GI-infiltrating T cells shared few TRB sequences with blood.

This sequence originates from a male patient in his late teens or twenties who received an allogeneic stem cell transplant from a related donor, was CMV-positive, and had no GVHD. Some T cells may be supplied by the graft donor. The source material was PBMCs, sampled roughly 57 weeks after allogeneic stem cell transplant with calcineurin inhibitor and methotrexate.

CDR3 protein: CASSFGLNQPQHF. CDR3 bases: TGTGCCAGCAGCTTTGGGCTTAATCAGCCCCAGCATTTT. This chain uses TRBV5-8 with TRBJ1-5; D unresolved. CDR1 SGHTS and CDR2 YDEGEE come from the germline V gene. V was pared by 2 bases and J by 4 bases, with 7 bases between. This CDR3 comprises 13 residues. Drawing the rest from reference TRBV5-8 and TRBJ1-5, the complete variable domain is EAGVTQSPTHLIKTRGQQATLRCSPISGHTSVYWYQQALGLGLQFLLWYDEGEERNRGNFPPRFSGRQFPNYSSELNVNALELEDSALYLCASSFGLNQPQHFGDGTRLSIL.